These T cell receptor beta chains were read from a single sample in a study of blood T cell repertoires in COVID-19. Generated by immunoSEQ multiplex PCR, the TCRdb table keeps only in-frame clones and is missing some. This table has approximately 100,000 clones, around three quarters appearing once. The sample comprised peripheral blood. The receptors originated from a human donor in a cohort sampled during active or convalescent COVID-19. The CDR3 runs from the conserved cysteine through the conserved F or W. D genes are given only for firm matches. Size tells how often a clone was seen (once, few, many) or the class of an expanded clone, and some rows leave it out.

TRBD1	TRBV18	.	TRBJ1-4	TGTGCCAGCTCACGTCAGACAGGGGAGGATGAAAAACTGTTTTTT	CASSRQTGEDEKLFF
TRBD1	TRBV7-8	.	TRBJ1-1	TGTGCCAGCAGCTCAGGGGGCACTGAAGCTTTCTTT	CASSSGGTEAFF
.	TRBV14	.	TRBJ2-3	TGTGCCAGCAGCCTCAGGTCAAACCCGACAGATACGCAGTATTTT	CASSLRSNPTDTQYF
TRBD1	TRBV27	.	TRBJ2-2	TGTGCCAGCAGATCGACAGGGGGCAGGTACACCGGGGAGCTGTTTTTT	CASRSTGGRYTGELFF
.	TRBV19	.	TRBJ1-5	TGTGCCAGTAGTATAAGACATAAAGTTGGAAATAGCAATCAGCCCCAGCATTTT	CASSIRHKVGNSNQPQHF
.	TRBV7-2	.	TRBJ1-3	TGTGCCAGCACCCACAGTGGGGGGGGAGGGGCTGGAGACACCATATATTTT	CASTHSGGGGAGDTIYF
TRBD2	TRBV6-6	.	TRBJ2-1	TGTGCCAGCAGTCAACTAGCGGGGGGAATACGCGGACGTAGCTCCTACAATGAGCAGTTCTTC	CASSQLAGGIRGRSSYNEQFF
TRBD1	TRBV5-1	.	TRBJ1-6	TGCGCCAGCAGCTCCCTGACAGGGGGTTATTCACCCCTCCACTTT	CASSSLTGGYSPLHF
.	TRBV11-3	.	TRBJ2-1	TGTGCCAGCAGTCGTAGCGGAACAGACTACAATGAGCAGTTCTTC	CASSRSGTDYNEQFF
.	TRBV12-3/TRBV12-4	few	TRBJ2-1	TGTGCCAGCAGAGCGGTTGGGAGGCAGTTCTTC	CASRAVGRQFF
TRBD2	TRBV7-2	once	TRBJ2-2	TGTGCCAGCAGCGCCTCTAGCGGGGGGGCCACCGGGGAGCTGTTTTTT	CASSASSGGATGELFF
TRBD1	TRBV6-5	.	TRBJ1-2	TGTGCCAGCAGTTACGGGACAGGGGCATATGGCTACACCTTC	CASSYGTGAYGYTF
.	TRBV4-2	.	TRBJ2-7	TGTGCCAGCAGCCAACCGACGACTAGATCCTACGAGCAGTACTTC	CASSQPTTRSYEQYF
.	TRBV10-2	.	TRBJ2-1	TGCGCCAGCAGTAGGGAGGAGCGGGATGAGCAGTTCTTC	CASSREERDEQFF
TRBD1	TRBV18	.	TRBJ2-7	TGTGCCAGCTCAGGGACAGGGTTTGGCGAGCAGTACTTC	CASSGTGFGEQYF
.	TRBV7-2	.	TRBJ2-7	TGTGCCAGCAGCATACCGGGACTGGGTCCCTACGAGCAGTACTTC	CASSIPGLGPYEQYF
.	TRBV18	.	TRBJ2-2	TGTGCCAGCTCATCCGTACAGGTTCCCGGGGAGCTGTTTTTT	CASSSVQVPGELFF
.	TRBV24-1	.	TRBJ2-7	TGTGTCACCAGTGATTCAGACATAGACGAGCAGTACTTC	CVTSDSDIDEQYF
TRBD1	TRBV19	.	TRBJ1-1	TGTGCCAGTAGGGTGACAGGGGCTATGAACACTGAAGCTTTCTTT	CASRVTGAMNTEAFF
.	TRBV6-6	.	TRBJ2-4	TGTGCCAGCAGGGCCCAATCCACAGGGAACGGCATTCAGTACTTC	CASRAQSTGNGIQYF
TRBD1	TRBV4-3	.	TRBJ2-5	TGCGCCAGCAGCCCAAACCCCCCCCGGGACAGGGAAGGGGAGACCCAGTACTTC	CASSPNPPRDREGETQYF